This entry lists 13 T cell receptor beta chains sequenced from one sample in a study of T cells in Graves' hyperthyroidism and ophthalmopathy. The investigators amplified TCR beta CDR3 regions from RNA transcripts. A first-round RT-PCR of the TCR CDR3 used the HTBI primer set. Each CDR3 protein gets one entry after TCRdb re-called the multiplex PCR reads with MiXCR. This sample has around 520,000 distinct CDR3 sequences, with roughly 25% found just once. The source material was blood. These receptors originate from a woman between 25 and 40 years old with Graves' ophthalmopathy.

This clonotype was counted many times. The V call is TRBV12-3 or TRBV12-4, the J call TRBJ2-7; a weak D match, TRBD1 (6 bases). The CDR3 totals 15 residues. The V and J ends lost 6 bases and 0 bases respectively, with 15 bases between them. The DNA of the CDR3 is TGTGCCAGCAGCTTACAGGGTGGGAGCTCCTACGAGCAGTACTTC. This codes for CASSLQGGSSYEQYF.

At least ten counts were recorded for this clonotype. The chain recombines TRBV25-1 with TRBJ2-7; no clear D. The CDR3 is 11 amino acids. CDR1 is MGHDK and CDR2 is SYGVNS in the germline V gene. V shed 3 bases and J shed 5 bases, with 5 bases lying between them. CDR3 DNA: TGTGCCAGCAGTGATTTAGACGAGCAGTACTTC. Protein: CASSDLDEQYF.

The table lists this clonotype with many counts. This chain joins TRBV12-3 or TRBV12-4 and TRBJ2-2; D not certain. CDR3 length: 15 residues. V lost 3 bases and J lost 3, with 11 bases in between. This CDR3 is CASSFSPGDTGELFF. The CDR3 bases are TGTGCCAGCAGTTTTTCCCCCGGCGACACCGGGGAGCTGTTTTTT.

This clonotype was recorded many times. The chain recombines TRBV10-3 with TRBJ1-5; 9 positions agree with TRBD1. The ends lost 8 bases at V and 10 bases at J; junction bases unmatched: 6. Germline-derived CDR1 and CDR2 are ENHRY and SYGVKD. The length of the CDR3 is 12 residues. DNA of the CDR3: TGTGCCATCGGCGGGACAGGGAACCCCCAGCATTTT. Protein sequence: CAIGGTGNPQHF.

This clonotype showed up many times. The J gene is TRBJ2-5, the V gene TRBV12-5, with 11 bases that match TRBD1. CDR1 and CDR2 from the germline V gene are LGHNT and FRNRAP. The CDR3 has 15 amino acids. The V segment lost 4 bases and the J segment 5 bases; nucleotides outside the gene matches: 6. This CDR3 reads CASGSGDRGSETQYF. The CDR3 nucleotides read TGTGCTAGTGGTTCGGGGGACAGGGGGTCGGAGACCCAGTACTTC.

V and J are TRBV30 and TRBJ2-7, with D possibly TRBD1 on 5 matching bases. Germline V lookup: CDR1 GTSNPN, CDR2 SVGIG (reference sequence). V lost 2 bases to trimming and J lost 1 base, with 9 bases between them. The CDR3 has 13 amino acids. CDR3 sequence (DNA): TGTGCCTGGAGTACAGGCCTATCCTACGAGCAGTACGTC. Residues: CAWSTGLSYEQYV.

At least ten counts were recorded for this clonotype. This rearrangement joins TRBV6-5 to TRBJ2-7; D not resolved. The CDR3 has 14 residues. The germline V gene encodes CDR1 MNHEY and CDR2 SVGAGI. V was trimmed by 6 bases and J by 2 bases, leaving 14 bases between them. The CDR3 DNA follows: TGTGCCAGCAGCCTAGGCGACAAGACCTACGAGCAGTACTTC. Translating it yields CASSLGDKTYEQYF.

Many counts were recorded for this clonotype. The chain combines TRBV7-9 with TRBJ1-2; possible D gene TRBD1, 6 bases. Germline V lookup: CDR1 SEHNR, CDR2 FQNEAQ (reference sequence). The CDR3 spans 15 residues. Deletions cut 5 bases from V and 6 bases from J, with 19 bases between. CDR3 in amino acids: CASSPGQITTDGYTF. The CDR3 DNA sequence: TGTGCCAGCAGCCCCGGACAGATTACTACCGATGGCTACACCTTC.

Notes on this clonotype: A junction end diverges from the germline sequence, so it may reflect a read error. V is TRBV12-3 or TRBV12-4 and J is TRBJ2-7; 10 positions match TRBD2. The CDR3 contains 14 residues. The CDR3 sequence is CASSIAGGFYEQYF. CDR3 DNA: TGTGCCAGCAGTATAGCGGGAGGATTCTACGAGCAGTACTTC.

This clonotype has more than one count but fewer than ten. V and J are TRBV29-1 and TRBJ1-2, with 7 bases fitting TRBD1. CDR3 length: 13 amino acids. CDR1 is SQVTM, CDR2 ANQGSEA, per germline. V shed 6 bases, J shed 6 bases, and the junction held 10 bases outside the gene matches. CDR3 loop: CSVEQGRRDGYTF. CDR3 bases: TGCAGCGTCGAACAGGGGAGGAGAGATGGCTACACCTTC. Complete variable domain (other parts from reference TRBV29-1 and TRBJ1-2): SAVISQKPSRDICQRGTSLTIQCQVDSQVTMMFWYRQQPGQSLTLIATANQGSEATYESGFVIDKFPISRPNLTFSTLTVSNMSPEDSSIYLCSVEQGRRDGYTFGSGTRLTVV.

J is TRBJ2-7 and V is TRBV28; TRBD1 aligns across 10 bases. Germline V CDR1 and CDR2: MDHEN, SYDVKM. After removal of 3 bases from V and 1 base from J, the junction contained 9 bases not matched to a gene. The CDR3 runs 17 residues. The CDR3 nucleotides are TGTGCCAGCAGTTTTGGGACAGGGGAAATCTCATCCTACGAGCAGTACTTC. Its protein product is CASSFGTGEISSYEQYF.

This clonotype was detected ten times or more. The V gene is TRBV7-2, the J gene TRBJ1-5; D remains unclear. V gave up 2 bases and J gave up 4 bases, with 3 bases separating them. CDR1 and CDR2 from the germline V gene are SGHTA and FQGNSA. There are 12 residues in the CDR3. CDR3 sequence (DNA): TGTGCCAGCAGCTTATATAATCAGCCCCAGCATTTT. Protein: CASSLYNQPQHF. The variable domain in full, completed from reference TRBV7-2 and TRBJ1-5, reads GAGVSQSPSNKVTEKGKDVELRCDPISGHTALYWYRQSLGQGLEFLIYFQGNSAPDKSGLPSDRFSAERTGGSVSTLTIQRTQQEDSAVYLCASSLYNQPQHFGDGTRLSIL.

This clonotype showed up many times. CDR3 coding DNA: TGTGCCAGCAGCTTTACAGGGGGAGGAGGGGGCTACACCTTC. It is translated as CASSFTGGGGGYTF. This sequence joins TRBV7-9 and TRBJ1-2; 8 bases agree with TRBD1. CDR1 and CDR2 from the germline V gene are SEHNR and FQNEAQ (reference sequence). CDR3 length: 14 residues. Trimming took 3 bases from V and 8 from J; bases not matched to a gene: 8.